Below are 22 T cell receptor beta chains sequenced from a single sample in a study of cytomegalovirus exposure and HLA in healthy donors. The PCR had 60 Vbeta and 13 Jbeta primers. Assay: immunoSEQ multiplex PCR; the TCRdb copy retains only in-frame clones and omits some. There are 200,000 or so clones in the sample; about 81% occur only once, and about 1.9% lies in the top ten. The sample consisted of PBMCs. The source is a woman younger than 30 in good health and CMV-seropositive.

This clone came up a few times. The chain recombines TRBV6-5 with TRBJ1-2, with D perhaps matching TRBD1 (5 bases). This CDR3 region has 15 residues. V shed 6 bases and J shed 6 bases, with 20 bases lying between them. Germline-derived CDR1 and CDR2 are MNHEY and SVGAGI. This chain's CDR3 is CASSPIPGGTNGYTF. The CDR3 DNA follows: TGTGCCAGCAGCCCCATTCCGGGGGGAACAAATGGCTACACCTTC.

This chain links TRBV4-2 with TRBJ1-4; TRBD1 aligns across 10 bases. CDR3 length: 18 residues. The germline V gene encodes CDR1 LGHNA and CDR2 YNFKEQ. V trimming: 1 base; J trimming: 2 bases; junction bases outside the gene matches: 7. The CDR3 loop reads CASSQVFRQGATNEKLFF. In DNA, the CDR3 is TGTGCCAGCAGCCAAGTGTTTAGACAGGGGGCCACTAATGAAAAACTGTTTTTT.

This chain connects TRBV30 to TRBJ1-6, with D possibly TRBD1 on 6 matching bases. Germline V gives CDR1 GTSNPN, CDR2 SVGIG (reference sequence). V was trimmed by 4 bases and J by 6 bases, leaving 13 bases between them. CDR3 length equals 14 residues. The CDR3 is CAWIPDSSNSPLHF. For the CDR3, the DNA is TGTGCCTGGATTCCGGACAGCTCTAATTCACCCCTCCACTTT.

J is TRBJ2-2 and V is TRBV19; 7 bases line up with TRBD1. Trimming at V came to 9 bases and at J to 2 bases, leaving 12 bases not matched to a gene. The CDR3 extends over 16 amino acids. Germline V gene data show CDR1 as LNHDA and CDR2 as SQIVND (reference sequence). CDR3 protein: CASSPRDSPNTGELFF. The CDR3 nucleotides are TGTGCCAGCTCACCCCGGGACAGCCCTAACACCGGGGAGCTGTTTTTT.

This rearrangement joins TRBV4-3 to TRBJ2-1; 11 bases are shared with TRBD2. After removal of 0 bases from V and 0 bases from J, the junction contained 7 bases not matched to a gene. Germline CDR1 LGHNA, CDR2 YSLEER. This CDR3 comprises 19 residues. In DNA form, the CDR3 reads TGCGCCAGCAGCCAAGATCCACTAGCGGGGGCCTTCTCCTACAATGAGCAGTTCTTC. Protein: CASSQDPLAGAFSYNEQFF.

The rearrangement uses TRBV11-3 and TRBJ2-2; unclear D gene. V lost 1 base to trimming and J lost 1 base, with 7 bases between them. CDR1 and CDR2 (germline): SGHNT, YENEEA. The CDR3 has 15 amino acids. DNA of the CDR3: TGTGCCAGCAGCTTAGTCGGAGTGAACACCGGGGAGCTGTTTTTT. Translation gives CASSLVGVNTGELFF.

The genes are TRBV6-4 and TRBJ2-2; D call uncertain. Trimming cost V 5 bases and J 3 bases, with 10 bases left between them. The CDR3 extends over 14 amino acids. Germline CDR1 reads MRHNA; CDR2 reads SNTAGT. The CDR3 sequence: CASSSFQDTGELFF. The DNA for the CDR3 is TGTGCCAGCAGTAGTTTTCAGGACACCGGGGAGCTGTTTTTT.

The gene calls are TRBV4-1 and TRBJ1-1; 9 nucleotides align to TRBD1. The CDR3 consists of 16 residues. V gave up 8 bases and J gave up 3 bases; unmatched junction bases: 13. Germline V CDR1 and CDR2: MGHRA, YSYEKL. CDR3 sequence (DNA): TGCGCCAGCTCCATAACCAACAGGGGGCTTGACACTGAAGCTTTCTTT. Encoded protein: CASSITNRGLDTEAFF.

This clone was counted between two and nine times. The chain combines TRBV9 with TRBJ2-3; 7 bases agree with TRBD2. V gave up 1 base and J gave up 2 bases; unmatched junction bases: 1. The CDR3 loop spans 14 amino acids. Germline V gene data show CDR1 as SGDLS and CDR2 as YYNGEE. The CDR3 nucleotides are TGTGCCAGCAGCGTACTAGCGGACACAGATACGCAGTATTTT. This translates into CASSVLADTDTQYF.

The rearrangement links TRBV9 to TRBJ2-3; tentatively, D is TRBD2 (5 bases). The CDR3 covers 17 residues. Between the trimmed V and J ends, which lost 1 base and 2 bases, there was a span of 17 bases. CDR1 and CDR2 from the germline V gene are SGDLS and YYNGEE. The CDR3 DNA is TGTGCCAGCAGCGTACGGACTGACGTGGGCCTCACAGATACGCAGTATTTT. This codes for CASSVRTDVGLTDTQYF.

The V and J genes are TRBV9 and TRBJ2-3; 8 bases align to TRBD2. With V trimmed by 3 bases and J by 2 bases, 5 bases remained unmatched. Germline V CDR1 and CDR2: SGDLS, YYNGEE. The CDR3 contains 15 residues. The CDR3 reads CASSGAGGNTDTQYF. For the CDR3, the DNA is TGTGCCAGCAGCGGGGCGGGGGGAAACACAGATACGCAGTATTTT.

This CDR3 reads CASSSPASGQPQHF. The DNA of the CDR3 is TGTGCCAGCAGCTCGCCTGCTTCTGGCCAGCCCCAGCATTTT. The V call is TRBV7-2, the J call TRBJ1-5; D remains unclear. This CDR3 contains 14 residues. Germline V gene data show CDR1 as SGHTA and CDR2 as FQGNSA. V dropped 4 bases and J dropped 7 bases, with 14 bases sitting between them. The full variable domain, its missing parts supplied by reference TRBV7-2 and TRBJ1-5, is GAGVSQSPSNKVTEKGKDVELRCDPISGHTALYWYRQSLGQGLEFLIYFQGNSAPDKSGLPSDRFSAERTGGSVSTLTIQRTQQEDSAVYLCASSSPASGQPQHFGDGTRLSIL.

The gene calls are TRBV19 and TRBJ1-5; 11 nucleotides align to TRBD1. This CDR3 spans 17 amino acids. Unmatched junction bases numbered 10, after V lost 4 bases and J lost 5 bases. In germline, CDR1 is LNHDA, CDR2 SQIVND (reference sequence). The CDR3 region is CASSTSGQGAPYQPQHF. The CDR3 nucleotides are TGTGCCAGTAGTACATCTGGACAGGGGGCTCCTTATCAGCCCCAGCATTTT.

The chain employs TRBV4-1 and TRBJ2-5; the D is unclear. The CDR3 contains 14 residues. Germline lookup yields CDR1 MGHRA and CDR2 YSYEKL. The germline V and J ends were trimmed by 5 bases and 5 bases, with 15 bases remaining between them. The CDR3 loop is CASSYRLAPETQYF. The CDR3 nucleotides read TGCGCCAGCAGCTACCGACTGGCTCCGGAGACCCAGTACTTC.

The chain employs TRBV6-5 and TRBJ1-3, with D possibly matching TRBD1 (5 bases). The CDR3 extends over 14 amino acids. The germline gives CDR1 MNHEY, CDR2 SVGAGI. The V and J ends lost 10 bases and 0 bases respectively, with 13 bases between them. In nucleotides, the CDR3 is TGTGCCACAAAAAGGGGATTCTCTGGAAACACCATATATTTT. Its protein is CATKRGFSGNTIYF.

The chain links TRBV7-3 to TRBJ2-3; possibly TRBD2 for D (7 bases). This CDR3 comprises 19 residues. V was clipped by 5 bases and J by 1 base, with 25 bases between them. Germline lookup yields CDR1 SGHTA and CDR2 FQGTGA. The CDR3 DNA sequence: TGTGCCAGCAGCGTCGGCGGGGGCCCGACGCAATTTGGCACAGATACGCAGTATTTT. Translating gives CASSVGGGPTQFGTDTQYF.

The chain combines TRBV6-5 with TRBJ2-1, with 13 bases aligning to TRBD2. The CDR3 consists of 15 residues. V lost 6 bases to trimming and J lost 6 bases; unmatched junction nucleotides: 5. Germline V gives CDR1 MNHEY, CDR2 SVGAGI. The CDR3 bases are TGTGCCAGCAGCCCACTAGCGGGGGGGCCCAATGAGCAGTTCTTC. It translates to CASSPLAGGPNEQFF.

The chain joins TRBV29-1 to TRBJ1-2, with 11 bases matching TRBD1. Per germline, CDR1 SQVTM and CDR2 ANQGSEA. This CDR3 region has 13 residues. J lost 6 bases, V lost 3 bases, and 3 bases had no gene match. The DNA for the CDR3 is TGCAGCGTTGACTGGACAGGGGGCGATGGCTACACCTTC. It translates to CSVDWTGGDGYTF.

V is TRBV4-3 and J is TRBJ2-7; 13 nucleotides agree with TRBD2. The J segment lost 2 bases and the V segment lost 0 bases, leaving 19 bases of the junction unmatched. Per the germline V gene, CDR1 is LGHNA and CDR2 is YSLEER. CDR3 length equals 22 residues. CDR3 in amino acids: CASSQELSYWTSGGSTTYEQYV. CDR3 nucleotide sequence: TGCGCCAGCAGCCAAGAGTTGTCGTACTGGACTAGCGGGGGATCTACCACCTACGAGCAGTACGTC.

The chain links TRBV5-3 to TRBJ2-1; tentative D call: TRBD1 (5 bases). TRBV5-3 is labeled an ORF, and its function is uncertain. The germline V and J ends were trimmed by 2 bases and 0 bases, with 12 bases remaining between them. This CDR3 is 16 amino acids long. The CDR3 DNA is TGTGCCAGAAGCTTACACAGGTCGAGCTCCTACAATGAGCAGTTCTTC. This sequence encodes CARSLHRSSSYNEQFF.

This clone is a singleton in its sample. This chain links TRBV9 with TRBJ2-5; 8 bases map to TRBD2. V dropped 6 bases and J dropped 5; count of bases not matched to a gene: 9. CDR3 size: 14 residues. Germline V gene lookup returns CDR1 SGDLS and CDR2 YYNGEE. The CDR3 region is CASNNRGGRETQYF. In DNA, the CDR3 is TGTGCCAGCAACAACCGGGGGGGCAGGGAGACCCAGTACTTC.

The chain uses TRBV11-3 and TRBJ2-5, with D possibly TRBD2 on 5 matching bases. There are 13 residues in the CDR3. Germline lookup yields CDR1 SGHNT and CDR2 YENEEA. V lost 6 bases and J 7 bases, leaving 15 bases between the germline ends. The CDR3 coding sequence is TGTGCCAGCAGTCAAATCGGGGTCGGGACCCAGTACTTC. Its translation is CASSQIGVGTQYF.